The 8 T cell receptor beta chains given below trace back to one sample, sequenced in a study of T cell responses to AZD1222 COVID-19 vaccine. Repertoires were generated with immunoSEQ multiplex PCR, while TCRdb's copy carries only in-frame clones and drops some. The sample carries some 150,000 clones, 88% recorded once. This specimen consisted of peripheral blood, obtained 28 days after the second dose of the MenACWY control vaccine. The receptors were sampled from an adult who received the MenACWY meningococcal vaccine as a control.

The DNA for the CDR3 is TGTGCCTGGGCCGGGACGGACCAAGAGACCCAGTACTTC. Its protein is CAWAGTDQETQYF. The chain employs TRBV30 and TRBJ2-5, with D perhaps assigned TRBD1 or TRBD2 (5 bases each). This CDR3 has 13 amino acids. V lost 5 bases, J lost 0 bases, and 10 bases lay in between. From germline, CDR1 is GTSNPN and CDR2 SVGIG (reference sequence).

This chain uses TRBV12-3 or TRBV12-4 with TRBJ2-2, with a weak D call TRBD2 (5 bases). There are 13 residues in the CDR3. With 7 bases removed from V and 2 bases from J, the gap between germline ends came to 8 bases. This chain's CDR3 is CASNSVNTGELFF. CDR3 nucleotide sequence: TGTGCCAGCAATAGCGTAAACACCGGGGAGCTGTTTTTT.

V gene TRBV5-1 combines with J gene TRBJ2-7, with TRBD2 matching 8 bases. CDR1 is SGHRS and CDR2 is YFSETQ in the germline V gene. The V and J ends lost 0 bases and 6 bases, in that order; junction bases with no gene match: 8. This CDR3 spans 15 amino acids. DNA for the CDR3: TGCGCCAGCAGCTTGGATACTAGCGGAGGGGTCGAGCAGTACTTC. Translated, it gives CASSLDTSGGVEQYF. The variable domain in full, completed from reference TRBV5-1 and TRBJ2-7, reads KAGVTQTPRYLIKTRGQQVTLSCSPISGHRSVSWYQQTPGQGLQFLFEYFSETQRNKGNFPGRFSGRQFSNSRSEMNVSTLELGDSALYLCASSLDTSGGVEQYFGPGTRLTVT.

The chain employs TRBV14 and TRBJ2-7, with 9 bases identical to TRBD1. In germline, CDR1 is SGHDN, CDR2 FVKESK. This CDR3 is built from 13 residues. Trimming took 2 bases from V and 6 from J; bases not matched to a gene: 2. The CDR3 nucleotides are TGTGCCAGCAGCCAATTGGACAGGGGCGAGCAGTACTTC. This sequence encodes CASSQLDRGEQYF.

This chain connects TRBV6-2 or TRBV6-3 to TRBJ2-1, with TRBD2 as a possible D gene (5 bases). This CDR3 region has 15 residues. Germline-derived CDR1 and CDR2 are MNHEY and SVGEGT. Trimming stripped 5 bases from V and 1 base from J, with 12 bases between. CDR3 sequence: CASSRPPGSYNEQFF. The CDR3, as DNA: TGTGCCAGCAGTCGTCCCCCGGGATCCTACAATGAGCAGTTCTTC.

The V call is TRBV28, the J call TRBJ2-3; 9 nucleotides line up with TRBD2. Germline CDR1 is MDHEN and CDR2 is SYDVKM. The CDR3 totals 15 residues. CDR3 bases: TGTGCGATCAATAGCGGGAGCCGGGGCACAGATACGCAGTATTTT. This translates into CAINSGSRGTDTQYF.

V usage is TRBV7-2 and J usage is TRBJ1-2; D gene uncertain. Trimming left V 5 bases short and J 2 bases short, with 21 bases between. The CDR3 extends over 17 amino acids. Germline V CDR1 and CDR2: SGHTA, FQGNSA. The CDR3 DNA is TGTGCCAGCAGCCCTCTGCGGGCTTCGCCGTGGAACTATGGCTACACCTTC. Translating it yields CASSPLRASPWNYGYTF.

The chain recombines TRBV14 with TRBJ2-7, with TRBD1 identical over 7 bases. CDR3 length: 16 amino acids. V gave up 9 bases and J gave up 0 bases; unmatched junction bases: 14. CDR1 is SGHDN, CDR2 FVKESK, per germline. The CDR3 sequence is CARESERQGSSYEQYF. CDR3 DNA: TGTGCCAGGGAATCGGAACGACAGGGAAGCTCCTACGAGCAGTACTTC. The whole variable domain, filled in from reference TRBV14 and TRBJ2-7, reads EAGVTQFPSHSVIEKGQTVTLRCDPISGHDNLYWYRRVMGKEIKFLLHFVKESKQDESGMPNNRFLAERTGGTYSTLKVQPAELEDSGVYFCARESERQGSSYEQYFGPGTRLTVT.